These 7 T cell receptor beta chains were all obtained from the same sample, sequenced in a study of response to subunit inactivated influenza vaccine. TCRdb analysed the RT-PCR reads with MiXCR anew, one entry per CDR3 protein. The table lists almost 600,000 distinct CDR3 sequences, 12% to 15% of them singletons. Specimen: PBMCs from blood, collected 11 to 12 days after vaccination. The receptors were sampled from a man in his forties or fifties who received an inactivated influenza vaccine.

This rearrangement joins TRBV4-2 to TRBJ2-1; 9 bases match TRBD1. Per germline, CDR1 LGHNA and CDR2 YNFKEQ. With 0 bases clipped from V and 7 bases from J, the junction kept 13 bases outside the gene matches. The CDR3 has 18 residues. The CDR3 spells CASSQDPPRDRVGNEQFF. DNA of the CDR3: TGTGCCAGCAGCCAAGATCCTCCCCGGGACAGGGTCGGGAATGAGCAGTTCTTC.

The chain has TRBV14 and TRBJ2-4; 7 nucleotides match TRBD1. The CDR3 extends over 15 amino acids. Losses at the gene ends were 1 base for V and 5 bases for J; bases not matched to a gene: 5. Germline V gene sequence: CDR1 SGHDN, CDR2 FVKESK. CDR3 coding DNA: TGTGCCAGCAGCCAAGTCCACGGGACAGAAAACATTCAGTACTTC. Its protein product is CASSQVHGTENIQYF.

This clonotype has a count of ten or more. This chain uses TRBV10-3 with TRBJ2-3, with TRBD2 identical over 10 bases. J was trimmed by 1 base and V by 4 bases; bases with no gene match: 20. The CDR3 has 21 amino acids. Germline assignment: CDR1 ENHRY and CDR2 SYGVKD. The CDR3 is CAISVQADGLAEPWGTDTQYF. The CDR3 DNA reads TGTGCCATCAGTGTGCAGGCGGATGGACTAGCGGAACCGTGGGGCACAGATACGCAGTATTTT.

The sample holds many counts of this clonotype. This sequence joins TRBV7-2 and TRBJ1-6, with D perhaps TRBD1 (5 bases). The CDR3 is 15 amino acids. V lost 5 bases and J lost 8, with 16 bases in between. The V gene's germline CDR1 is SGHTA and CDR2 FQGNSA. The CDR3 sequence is CASSPPGGSHSPLHF. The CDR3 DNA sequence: TGTGCCAGCAGCCCGCCGGGGGGGTCCCATTCACCCCTCCACTTT.

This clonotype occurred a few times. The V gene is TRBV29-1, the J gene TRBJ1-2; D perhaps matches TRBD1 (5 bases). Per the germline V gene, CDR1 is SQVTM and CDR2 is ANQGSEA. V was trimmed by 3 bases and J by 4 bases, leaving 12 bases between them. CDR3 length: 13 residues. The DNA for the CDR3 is TGCAGCGTTGAGGACCGAGGGGCCTATGGCTACACCTTC. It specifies CSVEDRGAYGYTF. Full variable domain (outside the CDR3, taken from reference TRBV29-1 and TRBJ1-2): SAVISQKPSRDICQRGTSLTIQCQVDSQVTMMFWYRQQPGQSLTLIATANQGSEATYESGFVIDKFPISRPNLTFSTLTVSNMSPEDSSIYLCSVEDRGAYGYTFGSGTRLTVV.

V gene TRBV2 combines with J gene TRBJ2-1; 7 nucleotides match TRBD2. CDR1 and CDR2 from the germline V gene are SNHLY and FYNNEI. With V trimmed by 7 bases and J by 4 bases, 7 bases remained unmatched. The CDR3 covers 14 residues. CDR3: CASNSARGYNEQFF. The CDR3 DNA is TGTGCCAGCAATTCCGCGCGGGGGTACAATGAGCAGTTCTTC.

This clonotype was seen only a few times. The CDR3 region is CSAERTGRLYEQYF. CDR3 coding DNA: TGCAGTGCCGAAAGGACAGGGAGGCTCTACGAGCAGTACTTC. The chain couples TRBV20-1 to TRBJ2-7; 8 positions match TRBD1. V trimming: 6 bases; J trimming: 3 bases; junction bases outside the gene matches: 10. The germline gives CDR1 DFQATT, CDR2 SNEGSKA (reference sequence). CDR3 size: 14 residues.